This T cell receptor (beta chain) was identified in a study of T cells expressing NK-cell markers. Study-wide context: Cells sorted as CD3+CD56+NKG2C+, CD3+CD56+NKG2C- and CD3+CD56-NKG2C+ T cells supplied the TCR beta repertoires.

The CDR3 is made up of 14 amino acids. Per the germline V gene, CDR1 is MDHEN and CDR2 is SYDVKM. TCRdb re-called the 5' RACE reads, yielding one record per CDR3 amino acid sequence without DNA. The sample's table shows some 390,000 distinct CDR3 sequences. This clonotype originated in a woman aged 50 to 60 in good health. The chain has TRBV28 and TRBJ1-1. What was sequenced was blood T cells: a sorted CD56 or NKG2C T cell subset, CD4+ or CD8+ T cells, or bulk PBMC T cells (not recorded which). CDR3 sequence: CASKDGNSVTEAFF.